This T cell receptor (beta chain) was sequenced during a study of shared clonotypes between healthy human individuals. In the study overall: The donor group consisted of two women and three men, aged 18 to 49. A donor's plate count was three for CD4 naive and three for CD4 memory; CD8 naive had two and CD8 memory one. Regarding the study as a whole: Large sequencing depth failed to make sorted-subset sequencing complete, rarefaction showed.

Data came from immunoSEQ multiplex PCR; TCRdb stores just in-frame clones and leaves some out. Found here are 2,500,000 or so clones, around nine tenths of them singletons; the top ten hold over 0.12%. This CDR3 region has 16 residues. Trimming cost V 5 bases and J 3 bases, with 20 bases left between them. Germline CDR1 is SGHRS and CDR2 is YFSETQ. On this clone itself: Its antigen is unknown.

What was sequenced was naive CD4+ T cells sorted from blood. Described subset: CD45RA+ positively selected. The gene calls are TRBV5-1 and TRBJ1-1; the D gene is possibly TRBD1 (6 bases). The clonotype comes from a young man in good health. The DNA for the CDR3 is TGCGCCAGCAGGGAGGGACACCTGAAGGGGGACACTGAAGCTTTCTTT. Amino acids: CASREGHLKGDTEAFF.